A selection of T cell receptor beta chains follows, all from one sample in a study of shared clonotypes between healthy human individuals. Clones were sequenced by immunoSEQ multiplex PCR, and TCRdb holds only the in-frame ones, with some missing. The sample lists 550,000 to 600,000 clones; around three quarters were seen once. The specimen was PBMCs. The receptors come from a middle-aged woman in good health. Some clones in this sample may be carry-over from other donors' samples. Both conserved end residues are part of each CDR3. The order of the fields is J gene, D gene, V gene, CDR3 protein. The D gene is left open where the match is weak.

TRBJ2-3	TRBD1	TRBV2	CACRRDRETPTDTQYF
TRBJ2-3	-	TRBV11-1	CASSWTGSTDTQYF
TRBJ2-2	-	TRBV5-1	CASSVGAVPVTGELFF
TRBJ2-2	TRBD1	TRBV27	CASGTGGGDGELFF
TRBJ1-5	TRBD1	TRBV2	CASSAGGGDQPQHF
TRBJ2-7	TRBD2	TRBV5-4	CASSTGTSSYEQYF
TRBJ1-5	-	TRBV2	CASSERDFQHF
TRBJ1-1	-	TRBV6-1	CASSQGPGEAFF
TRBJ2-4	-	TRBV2	CASSELGQTKNIQYF
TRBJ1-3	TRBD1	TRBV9	CASSPRQGARNTIYF
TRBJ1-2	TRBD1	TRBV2	CASSPGTGLGYTF
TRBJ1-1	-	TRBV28	CASSSLQSRAFF
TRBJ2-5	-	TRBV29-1	CSAHFPSRETQYF
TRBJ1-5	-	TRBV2	CASTASNQPQHF
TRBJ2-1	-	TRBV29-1	CSGSSGSLYNEQFF
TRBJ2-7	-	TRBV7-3	CASSPGRGAPEQYF
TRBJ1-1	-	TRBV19	CASSISRGEEAFF
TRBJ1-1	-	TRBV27	CASSLSPGSAEAFF
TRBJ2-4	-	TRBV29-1	CSVGGSSNIQYF
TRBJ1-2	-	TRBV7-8	CASSPSSGTTFNYGYTF
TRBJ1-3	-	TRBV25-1	CASSEAQGSRNTIYF
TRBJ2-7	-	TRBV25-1	CASSEQGRYEQYF
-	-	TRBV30	CAWSGRGGRYEQYF
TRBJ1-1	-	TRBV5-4	CASSLTGSNTEAFF
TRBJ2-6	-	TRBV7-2	CASSFRRQGSGANVLTF
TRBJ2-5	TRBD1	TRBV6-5	CASSYSGQGETQYF
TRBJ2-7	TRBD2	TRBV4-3	CASSQGGLADSYEQYF
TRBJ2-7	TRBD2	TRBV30	CAWSRNSGSGYEQYF
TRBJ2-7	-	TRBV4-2	CASSQEGGDRVYEQYF
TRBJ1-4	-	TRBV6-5	CASRDLTNEKLFF
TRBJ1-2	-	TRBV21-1	CASTQGQGKWDGYTF
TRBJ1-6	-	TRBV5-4	CASSLGQYNSPLHF
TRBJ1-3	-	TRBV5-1	CASSLAGTGNTIYF
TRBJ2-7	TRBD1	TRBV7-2	CASSLTISDRDRSSYEQYF
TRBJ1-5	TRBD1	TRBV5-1	CASSPQGANQPQHF
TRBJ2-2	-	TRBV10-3	CAIRQALRVGTGELFF
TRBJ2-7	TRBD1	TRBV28	CASSSTGVSYEQYF
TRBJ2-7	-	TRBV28	CASSLPPRYYEQYF
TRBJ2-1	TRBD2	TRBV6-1	CASFRGGRISNEQFF
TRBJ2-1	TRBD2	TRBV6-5	CASSRTSGRAIEQFF
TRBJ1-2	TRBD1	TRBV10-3	CAISGWDSGYTF
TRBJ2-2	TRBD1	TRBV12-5	CASGLRQGGGTGELFF
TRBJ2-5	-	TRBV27	CASSSRQDSWEQYF
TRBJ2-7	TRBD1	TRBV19	CASRQGHSGSYEQYF
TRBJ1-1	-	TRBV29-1	CSATGDGAFF
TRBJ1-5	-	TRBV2	CASSEHRAQPQHF
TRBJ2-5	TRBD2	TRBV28	CASSPGLAGAETQYF